This is a list of T cell receptor beta chains from one sample in a study of T cell responses to AZD1222 COVID-19 vaccine. Using immunoSEQ multiplex PCR, the repertoire was profiled, and TCRdb retains in-frame clones only, with some absent. Of 65,000 to 80,000 clones in the sample, roughly nine tenths were seen once. Material: peripheral blood, obtained on day 0 of AZD1222 vaccination. The source is an adult in good health. The CDR3 runs from the conserved cysteine through the conserved F or W. The order of the fields is clone size, V gene, D gene, J gene, CDR3 protein, CDR3 DNA. D genes are given only for firm matches. Size values are once, few and many counts, or a class for expanded clones, and some rows have none.

clone size: once
V gene: TRBV3-1/TRBV3-2
D gene: -
J gene: TRBJ1-3
CDR3 protein: CASSLNRVSGNTIYF
CDR3 DNA: TGTGCCAGCAGCCTCAACAGGGTCTCTGGAAACACCATATATTTT

clone size: -
V gene: TRBV14
D gene: TRBD2
J gene: TRBJ2-7
CDR3 protein: CASSPRLAGVYEQYF
CDR3 DNA: TGTGCCAGCAGCCCCCGACTAGCGGGGGTCTACGAGCAGTACTTC

clone size: -
V gene: TRBV29-1
D gene: -
J gene: TRBJ1-2
CDR3 protein: CSVERTIYGYTF
CDR3 DNA: TGCAGCGTTGAAAGGACCATCTATGGCTACACCTTC

clone size: -
V gene: TRBV4-3
D gene: TRBD1
J gene: TRBJ1-1
CDR3 protein: CASSRGTGGSGEAFF
CDR3 DNA: TGCGCCAGCAGCCGAGGGACAGGGGGTTCAGGTGAAGCTTTCTTT

clone size: -
V gene: TRBV2
D gene: TRBD1
J gene: TRBJ1-5
CDR3 protein: CASKAGGHQPQHF
CDR3 DNA: TGTGCCAGCAAAGCAGGGGGCCATCAGCCCCAGCATTTT

clone size: -
V gene: TRBV7-2
D gene: -
J gene: TRBJ1-5
CDR3 protein: CASSLRGNNQPQHF
CDR3 DNA: TGTGCCAGCAGCTTGAGAGGGAACAATCAGCCCCAGCATTTT

clone size: -
V gene: TRBV18
D gene: -
J gene: TRBJ1-2
CDR3 protein: CASSPAATNYGYTF
CDR3 DNA: TGTGCCAGCTCACCAGCGGCAACTAACTATGGCTACACCTTC

clone size: -
V gene: TRBV27
D gene: -
J gene: TRBJ1-4
CDR3 protein: CASSLSFGMGGKLFF
CDR3 DNA: TGTGCCAGCAGTTTATCGTTCGGTATGGGGGGGAAACTGTTTTTT

clone size: -
V gene: TRBV2
D gene: TRBD2
J gene: TRBJ2-5
CDR3 protein: CASSEELAGRETQYF
CDR3 DNA: TGTGCCAGCAGTGAGGAACTAGCGGGGAGGGAGACCCAGTACTTC

clone size: -
V gene: TRBV2
D gene: TRBD2
J gene: TRBJ2-1
CDR3 protein: CASGGTSVYNEQFF
CDR3 DNA: TGTGCCAGCGGAGGGACTAGCGTCTACAATGAGCAGTTCTTC

clone size: -
V gene: TRBV11-2
D gene: -
J gene: TRBJ2-2
CDR3 protein: CASSSRLGTGELFF
CDR3 DNA: TGTGCCAGCAGCTCCCGATTAGGTACCGGGGAGCTGTTTTTT

clone size: -
V gene: TRBV7-9
D gene: TRBD2
J gene: TRBJ2-1
CDR3 protein: CASSQSWTSRQFF
CDR3 DNA: TGTGCCAGCAGTCAAAGCTGGACTAGCCGGCAGTTCTTC

clone size: -
V gene: TRBV6-4
D gene: -
J gene: TRBJ1-4
CDR3 protein: CASSDRLNEKLFF
CDR3 DNA: TGTGCCAGCTCGGACAGACTAAATGAAAAACTGTTTTTT

clone size: few
V gene: TRBV6-4
D gene: TRBD1
J gene: TRBJ1-2
CDR3 protein: CASSLTGNGEYGYTF
CDR3 DNA: TGTGCCAGCAGCTTGACAGGGAATGGGGAATATGGCTACACCTTC

clone size: once
V gene: TRBV7-8
D gene: -
J gene: TRBJ2-1
CDR3 protein: CASSPGPGYNEQFF
CDR3 DNA: TGTGCCAGCAGCCCAGGCCCGGGGTACAATGAGCAGTTCTTC

clone size: few
V gene: TRBV5-6
D gene: TRBD2
J gene: TRBJ2-3
CDR3 protein: CASTVRRGRDLDTQYF
CDR3 DNA: TGTGCCAGCACCGTCAGACGGGGGAGGGACCTAGATACGCAGTATTTT

clone size: -
V gene: TRBV12-3/TRBV12-4
D gene: -
J gene: TRBJ1-5
CDR3 protein: CASSLPNQPQHF
CDR3 DNA: TGTGCCAGCAGTTTACCTAATCAGCCCCAGCATTTT

clone size: -
V gene: TRBV19
D gene: -
J gene: TRBJ2-1
CDR3 protein: CASGRKFNEQFF
CDR3 DNA: TGTGCCAGTGGTCGTAAGTTCAATGAGCAGTTCTTC

clone size: -
V gene: TRBV12-3/TRBV12-4
D gene: TRBD2
J gene: TRBJ2-2
CDR3 protein: CASSFREGGELFF
CDR3 DNA: TGTGCCAGCAGTTTTCGGGAGGGCGGGGAGCTGTTTTTT

clone size: -
V gene: TRBV5-6
D gene: TRBD2
J gene: TRBJ2-1
CDR3 protein: CAGLAGFYEQFF
CDR3 DNA: TGTGCAGGACTAGCGGGATTCTATGAGCAGTTCTTC

clone size: -
V gene: TRBV12-3/TRBV12-4
D gene: -
J gene: TRBJ1-4
CDR3 protein: CASSRSQGELFF
CDR3 DNA: TGTGCCAGCAGTCGGTCCCAGGGAGAACTGTTTTTT

clone size: -
V gene: TRBV19
D gene: -
J gene: TRBJ1-2
CDR3 protein: CASTPPRSGGKYGYTF
CDR3 DNA: TGTGCCAGTACCCCCCCACGGTCGGGAGGGAAGTATGGCTACACCTTC

clone size: few
V gene: TRBV19
D gene: -
J gene: TRBJ2-7
CDR3 protein: CASRGRGFGEQYF
CDR3 DNA: TGTGCCAGTAGGGGCAGGGGCTTCGGCGAGCAGTACTTC

clone size: -
V gene: TRBV7-3
D gene: TRBD2
J gene: TRBJ2-3
CDR3 protein: CASARAGGNPDTQYF
CDR3 DNA: TGTGCCAGTGCTAGAGCGGGAGGGAACCCAGATACGCAGTATTTT

clone size: -
V gene: TRBV19
D gene: TRBD2
J gene: TRBJ2-5
CDR3 protein: CASSVSSGRRVETQYF
CDR3 DNA: TGTGCCAGTAGCGTGTCTAGCGGGAGGAGGGTTGAGACCCAGTACTTC

clone size: -
V gene: TRBV7-9
D gene: TRBD1
J gene: TRBJ1-1
CDR3 protein: CASRLSTGSPEAFF
CDR3 DNA: TGTGCCAGCAGGTTATCGACAGGGTCACCTGAAGCTTTCTTT

clone size: -
V gene: TRBV18
D gene: -
J gene: TRBJ2-6
CDR3 protein: CASSTLGRTLTWTNGANVLTF
CDR3 DNA: TGTGCCAGCTCAACCCTAGGAAGGACGCTCACGTGGACGAACGGGGCCAACGTCCTGACTTTC

clone size: few
V gene: TRBV19
D gene: -
J gene: TRBJ1-3
CDR3 protein: CASREGFSGNTIYF
CDR3 DNA: TGTGCCAGTAGAGAGGGGTTCTCTGGAAACACCATATATTTT

clone size: -
V gene: TRBV7-2
D gene: -
J gene: TRBJ1-5
CDR3 protein: CASSLQENQPQHF
CDR3 DNA: TGTGCCAGCAGCTTACAGGAAAATCAGCCCCAGCATTTT

clone size: -
V gene: TRBV11-2
D gene: -
J gene: TRBJ2-5
CDR3 protein: CASSLREETQYF
CDR3 DNA: TGTGCCAGCAGCTTACGGGAGGAGACCCAGTACTTC

clone size: -
V gene: TRBV15
D gene: -
J gene: TRBJ1-4
CDR3 protein: CATSTETGRLNEKLFF
CDR3 DNA: TGTGCCACCAGCACTGAAACGGGACGGCTTAATGAAAAACTGTTTTTT

clone size: -
V gene: TRBV19
D gene: TRBD2
J gene: TRBJ2-1
CDR3 protein: CASSSNGLAGEQFF
CDR3 DNA: TGTGCCAGTAGTTCGAACGGACTAGCCGGTGAGCAGTTCTTC

clone size: -
V gene: TRBV5-1
D gene: -
J gene: TRBJ1-6
CDR3 protein: CASSSQGNGNSPLHF
CDR3 DNA: TGCGCCAGCAGCTCTCAGGGGAACGGTAATTCACCCCTCCACTTT

clone size: -
V gene: TRBV7-8
D gene: -
J gene: TRBJ2-4
CDR3 protein: CASSPEVLNIQYF
CDR3 DNA: TGTGCCAGCAGCCCCGAGGTATTGAACATTCAGTACTTC

clone size: -
V gene: TRBV4-1
D gene: -
J gene: TRBJ2-7
CDR3 protein: CASSQDKGGGYEQYF
CDR3 DNA: TGCGCCAGCAGCCAAGATAAAGGGGGAGGATACGAGCAGTACTTC

clone size: -
V gene: TRBV5-1
D gene: TRBD2
J gene: TRBJ2-7
CDR3 protein: CASSWTSGNYEQYF
CDR3 DNA: TGCGCCAGCAGCTGGACTAGCGGAAACTACGAGCAGTACTTC

clone size: -
V gene: TRBV20-1
D gene: -
J gene: TRBJ1-4
CDR3 protein: CSASRDSQKLFF
CDR3 DNA: TGCAGTGCGAGTCGGGACTCACAAAAACTGTTTTTT

clone size: -
V gene: TRBV5-1
D gene: -
J gene: TRBJ1-4
CDR3 protein: CASSAGNDNEKLFF
CDR3 DNA: TGCGCCAGCAGCGCAGGAAACGATAATGAAAAACTGTTTTTT

clone size: once
V gene: TRBV5-8
D gene: -
J gene: TRBJ1-3
CDR3 protein: CASGGPPFSGNTIYF
CDR3 DNA: TGTGCCAGCGGCGGACCGCCGTTCTCTGGAAACACCATATATTTT

clone size: -
V gene: TRBV6-5
D gene: TRBD1
J gene: TRBJ2-3
CDR3 protein: CASIIDRGVTDTQYF
CDR3 DNA: TGTGCCAGCATAATCGACAGGGGAGTAACAGATACGCAGTATTTT

clone size: once
V gene: TRBV3-1/TRBV3-2
D gene: -
J gene: TRBJ1-4
CDR3 protein: CASSHRTTNEKLFF
CDR3 DNA: TGTGCCAGCTCCCACAGGACGACTAATGAAAAACTGTTTTTT

clone size: -
V gene: TRBV10-3
D gene: -
J gene: TRBJ1-2
CDR3 protein: CAISAPTLWYGYTF
CDR3 DNA: TGTGCCATCAGTGCCCCGACCCTCTGGTATGGCTACACCTTC

clone size: -
V gene: TRBV9
D gene: -
J gene: TRBJ2-7
CDR3 protein: CASSVEEASYEQYF
CDR3 DNA: TGTGCCAGCAGCGTAGAAGAGGCCTCCTACGAGCAGTACTTC

clone size: -
V gene: TRBV7-9
D gene: -
J gene: TRBJ1-4
CDR3 protein: CASIGGEKLFF
CDR3 DNA: TGTGCCAGCATCGGTGGCGAAAAACTGTTTTTT